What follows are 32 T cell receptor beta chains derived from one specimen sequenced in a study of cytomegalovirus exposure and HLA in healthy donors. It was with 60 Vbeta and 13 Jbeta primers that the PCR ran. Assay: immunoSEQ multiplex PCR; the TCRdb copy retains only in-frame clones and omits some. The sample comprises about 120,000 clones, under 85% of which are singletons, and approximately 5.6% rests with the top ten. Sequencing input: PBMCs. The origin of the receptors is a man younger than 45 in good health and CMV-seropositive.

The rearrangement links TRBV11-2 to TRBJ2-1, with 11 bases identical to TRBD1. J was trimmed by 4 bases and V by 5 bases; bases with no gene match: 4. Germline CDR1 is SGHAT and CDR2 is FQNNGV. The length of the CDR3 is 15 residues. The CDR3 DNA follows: TGTGCCAGCAGCCTCGGACAGGGGGCTTACAATGAGCAGTTCTTC. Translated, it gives CASSLGQGAYNEQFF.

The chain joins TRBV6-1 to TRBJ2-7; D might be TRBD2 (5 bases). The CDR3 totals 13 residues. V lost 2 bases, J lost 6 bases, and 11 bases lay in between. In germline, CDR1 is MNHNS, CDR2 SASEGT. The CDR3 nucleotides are TGTGCCAGCAGTGAATCTGAGGGAAGCGAGCAGTACTTC. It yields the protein CASSESEGSEQYF.

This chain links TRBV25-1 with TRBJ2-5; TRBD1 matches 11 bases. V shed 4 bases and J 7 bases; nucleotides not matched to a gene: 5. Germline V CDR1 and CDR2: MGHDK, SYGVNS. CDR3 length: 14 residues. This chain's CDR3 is CASSGTGGGGTQYF. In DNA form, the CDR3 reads TGTGCCAGCAGTGGGACAGGGGGCGGAGGGACCCAGTACTTC.

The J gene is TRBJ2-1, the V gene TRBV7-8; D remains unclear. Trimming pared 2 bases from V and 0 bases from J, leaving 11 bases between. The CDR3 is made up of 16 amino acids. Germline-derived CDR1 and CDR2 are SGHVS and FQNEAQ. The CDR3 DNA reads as TGTGCCAGCAGCTTATCCGTCTATAGCTCCTACAATGAGCAGTTCTTC. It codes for CASSLSVYSSYNEQFF.

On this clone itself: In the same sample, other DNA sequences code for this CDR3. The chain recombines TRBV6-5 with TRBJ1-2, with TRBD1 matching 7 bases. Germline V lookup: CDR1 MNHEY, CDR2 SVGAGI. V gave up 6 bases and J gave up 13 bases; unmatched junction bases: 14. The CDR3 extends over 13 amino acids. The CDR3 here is CASSPTGTVLSTF. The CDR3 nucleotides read TGTGCCAGCAGCCCAACCGGGACAGTCCTATCCACCTTC.

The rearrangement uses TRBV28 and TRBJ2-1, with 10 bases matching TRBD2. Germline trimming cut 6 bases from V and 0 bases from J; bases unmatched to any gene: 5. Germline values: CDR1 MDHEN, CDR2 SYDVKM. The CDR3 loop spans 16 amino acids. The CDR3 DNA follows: TGTGCCAGCAGGTCCCCTAGCGGGAGCTCCTACAATGAGCAGTTCTTC. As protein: CASRSPSGSSYNEQFF.

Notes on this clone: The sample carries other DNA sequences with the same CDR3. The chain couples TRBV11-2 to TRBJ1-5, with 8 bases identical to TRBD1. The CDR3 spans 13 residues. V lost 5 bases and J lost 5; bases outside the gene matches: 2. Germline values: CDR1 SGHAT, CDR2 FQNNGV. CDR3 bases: TGTGCCAGCAGCCAACAGGGGGATCAGCCCCAGCATTTT. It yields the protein CASSQQGDQPQHF.

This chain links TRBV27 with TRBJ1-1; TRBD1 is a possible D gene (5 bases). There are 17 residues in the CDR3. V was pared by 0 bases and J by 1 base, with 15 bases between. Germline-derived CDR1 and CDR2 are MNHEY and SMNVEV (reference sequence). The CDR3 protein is CASSLSDKAFQNTEAFF. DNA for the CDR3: TGTGCCAGCAGTTTATCGGACAAGGCTTTTCAGAACACTGAAGCTTTCTTT.

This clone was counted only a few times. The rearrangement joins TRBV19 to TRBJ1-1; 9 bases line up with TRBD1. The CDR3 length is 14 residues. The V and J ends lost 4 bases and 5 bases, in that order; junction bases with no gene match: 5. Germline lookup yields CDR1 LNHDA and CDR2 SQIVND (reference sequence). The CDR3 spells CASSTTGGRTEAFF. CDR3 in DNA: TGTGCCAGTAGTACGACAGGGGGAAGGACTGAAGCTTTCTTT.

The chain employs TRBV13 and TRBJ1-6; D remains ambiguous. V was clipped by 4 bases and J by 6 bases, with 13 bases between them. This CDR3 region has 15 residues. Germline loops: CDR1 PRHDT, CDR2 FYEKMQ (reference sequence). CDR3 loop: CASSSEAAPNSPLHF. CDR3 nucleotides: TGTGCCAGCAGCTCAGAGGCGGCCCCTAATTCACCCCTCCACTTT.

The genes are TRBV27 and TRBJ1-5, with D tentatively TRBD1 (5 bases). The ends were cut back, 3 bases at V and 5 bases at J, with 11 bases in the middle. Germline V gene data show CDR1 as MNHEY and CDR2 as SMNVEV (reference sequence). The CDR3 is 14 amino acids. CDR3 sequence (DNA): TGTGCCAGCAGTTTCGGGGGTGGGGATCAGCCCCAGCATTTT. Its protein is CASSFGGGDQPQHF.

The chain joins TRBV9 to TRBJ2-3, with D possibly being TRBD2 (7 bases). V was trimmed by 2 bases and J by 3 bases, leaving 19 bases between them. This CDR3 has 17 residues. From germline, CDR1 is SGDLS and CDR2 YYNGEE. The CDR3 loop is CASSVGSLGGGTDTQYF. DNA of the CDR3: TGTGCCAGCAGCGTTGGGTCCCTAGGGGGGGGAACAGATACGCAGTATTTT.

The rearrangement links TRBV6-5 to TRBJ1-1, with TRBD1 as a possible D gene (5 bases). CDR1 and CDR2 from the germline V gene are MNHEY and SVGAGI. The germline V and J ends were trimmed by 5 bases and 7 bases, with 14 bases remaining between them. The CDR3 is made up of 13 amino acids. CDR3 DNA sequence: TGTGCCAGCAGTGGGGGGACGATCAGTGAAGCTTTCTTT. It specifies CASSGGTISEAFF.

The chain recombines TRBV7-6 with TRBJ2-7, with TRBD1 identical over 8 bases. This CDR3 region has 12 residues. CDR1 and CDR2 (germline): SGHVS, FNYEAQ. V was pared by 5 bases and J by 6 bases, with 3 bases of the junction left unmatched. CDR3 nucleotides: TGTGCCAGCAGCCGTCAGGGGGCCGAGCAGTACTTC. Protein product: CASSRQGAEQYF.

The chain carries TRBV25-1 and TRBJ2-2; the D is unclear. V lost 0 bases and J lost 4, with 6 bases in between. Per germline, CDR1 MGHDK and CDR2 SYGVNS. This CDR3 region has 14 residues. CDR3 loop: CASSEYLPTGELFF. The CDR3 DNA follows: TGTGCCAGCAGTGAATACCTCCCCACCGGGGAGCTGTTTTTT.

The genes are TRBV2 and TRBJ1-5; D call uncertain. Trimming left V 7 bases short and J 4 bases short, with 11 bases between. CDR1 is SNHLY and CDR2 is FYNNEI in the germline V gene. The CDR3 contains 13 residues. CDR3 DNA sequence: TGTGCCAGCATCGGGTCCGTTAATCAGCCCCAGCATTTT. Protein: CASIGSVNQPQHF.

CDR3 DNA sequence: TGTGCCAGCAGTTTGACAGTGAACACTGAAGCTTTCTTT. Its protein is CASSLTVNTEAFF. This chain uses TRBV11-2 with TRBJ1-1, with D maybe TRBD1 (5 bases). The CDR3 loop spans 13 amino acids. Germline V gene lookup returns CDR1 SGHAT and CDR2 FQNNGV. With 6 bases removed from V and 0 bases from J, the gap between germline ends came to 8 bases.

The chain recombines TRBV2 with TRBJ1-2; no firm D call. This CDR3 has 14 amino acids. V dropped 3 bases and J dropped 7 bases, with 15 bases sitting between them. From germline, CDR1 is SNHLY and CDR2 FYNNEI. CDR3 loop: CASSDGPGMGGYTF. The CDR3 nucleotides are TGTGCCAGCAGTGATGGCCCGGGGATGGGTGGCTACACCTTC.

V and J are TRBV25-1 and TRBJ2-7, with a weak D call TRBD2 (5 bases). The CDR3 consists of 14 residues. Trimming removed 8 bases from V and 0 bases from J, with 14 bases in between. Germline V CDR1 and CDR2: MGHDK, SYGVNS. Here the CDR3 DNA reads TGTGCCAGCGGAACCGGGGTGTCCTCCTACGAGCAGTACTTC. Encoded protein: CASGTGVSSYEQYF.

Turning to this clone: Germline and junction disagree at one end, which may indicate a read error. CDR3 in amino acids: CASSQGREVQPQHF. For the CDR3, the DNA is TGTGCCAGCAGCCAAGGCAGGGAGGTTCAGCCCCAGCATTTT. The genes are TRBV4-1 and TRBJ1-5; a weak D match, TRBD1 (5 bases). Germline CDR1 and CDR2: MGHRA and YSYEKL. This CDR3 contains 14 residues.

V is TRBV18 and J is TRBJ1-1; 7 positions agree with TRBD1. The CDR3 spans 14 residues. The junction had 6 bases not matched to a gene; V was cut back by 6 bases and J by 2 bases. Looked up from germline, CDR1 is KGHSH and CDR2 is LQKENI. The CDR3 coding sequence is TGTGCCAGCTCGCTCGACAGGGACAACACTGAAGCTTTCTTT. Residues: CASSLDRDNTEAFF.

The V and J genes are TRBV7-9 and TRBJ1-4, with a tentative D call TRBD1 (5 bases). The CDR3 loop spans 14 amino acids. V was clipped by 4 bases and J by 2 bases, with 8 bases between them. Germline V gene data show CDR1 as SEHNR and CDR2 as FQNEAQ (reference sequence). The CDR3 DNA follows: TGTGCCAGCAGCTCCAGGGTGACTAATGAAAAACTGTTTTTT. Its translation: CASSSRVTNEKLFF. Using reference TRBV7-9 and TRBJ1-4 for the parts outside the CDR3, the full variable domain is DTGVSQNPRHKITKRGQNVTFRCDPISEHNRLYWYRQTLGQGPEFLTYFQNEAQLEKSRLLSDRFSAERPKGSFSTLEIQRTEQGDSAMYLCASSSRVTNEKLFFGSGTQLSVL.

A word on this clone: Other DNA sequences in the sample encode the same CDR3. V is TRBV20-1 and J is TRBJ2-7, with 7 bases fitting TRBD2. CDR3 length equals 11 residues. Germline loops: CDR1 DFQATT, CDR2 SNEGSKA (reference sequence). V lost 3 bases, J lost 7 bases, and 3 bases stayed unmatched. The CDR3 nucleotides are TGCAGTGCTAGGACGGGGGGAGAGCAGTACTTC. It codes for CSARTGGEQYF.

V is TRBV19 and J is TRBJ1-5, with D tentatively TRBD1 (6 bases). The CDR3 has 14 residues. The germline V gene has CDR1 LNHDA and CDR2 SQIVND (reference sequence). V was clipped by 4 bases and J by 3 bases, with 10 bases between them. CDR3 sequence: CASSNGQLNQPQHF. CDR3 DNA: TGTGCCAGTAGTAATGGACAGCTCAATCAGCCCCAGCATTTT.

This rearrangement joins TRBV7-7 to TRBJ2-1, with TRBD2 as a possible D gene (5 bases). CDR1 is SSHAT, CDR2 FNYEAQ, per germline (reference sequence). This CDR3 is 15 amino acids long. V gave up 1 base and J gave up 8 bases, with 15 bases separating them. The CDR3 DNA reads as TGTGCCAGCAGCTTAGAGCTGGGGTCGGGGTATGAGCAGTTCTTC. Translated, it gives CASSLELGSGYEQFF.

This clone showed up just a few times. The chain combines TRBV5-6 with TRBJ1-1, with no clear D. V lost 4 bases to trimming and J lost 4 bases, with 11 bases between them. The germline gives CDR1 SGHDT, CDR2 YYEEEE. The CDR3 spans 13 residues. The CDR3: CASSPSTGTEAFF. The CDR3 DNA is TGTGCCAGCAGCCCATCGACGGGCACTGAAGCTTTCTTT.

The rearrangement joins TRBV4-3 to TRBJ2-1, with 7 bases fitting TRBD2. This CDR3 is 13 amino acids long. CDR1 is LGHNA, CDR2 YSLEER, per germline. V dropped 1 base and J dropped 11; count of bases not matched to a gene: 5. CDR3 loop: CASSQGTGTKQFF. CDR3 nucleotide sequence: TGCGCCAGCAGCCAAGGGACCGGGACTAAGCAGTTCTTC.

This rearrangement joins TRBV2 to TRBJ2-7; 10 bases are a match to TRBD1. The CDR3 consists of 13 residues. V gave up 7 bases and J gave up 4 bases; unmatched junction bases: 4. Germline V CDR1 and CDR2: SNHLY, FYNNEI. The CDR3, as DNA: TGTGCCAGCAAGACAGGGGGCCAATACGAGCAGTACTTC. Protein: CASKTGGQYEQYF.

DNA of the CDR3: TGCGCCAGCAGCTCCGGGACAGGGGTAGCTGGGGCCAACGTCCTGACTTTC. Translation gives CASSSGTGVAGANVLTF. The rearrangement links TRBV5-1 to TRBJ2-6; the match to TRBD1 covers 10 bases. This CDR3 contains 17 residues. Looked up from germline, CDR1 is SGHRS and CDR2 is YFSETQ. V shed 3 bases and J 2 bases; nucleotides not matched to a gene: 5.

CDR3 DNA sequence: TGTGCCAGCAGTTTAGGGACAGGGGGATTTCAGTACTTC. Amino acids: CASSLGTGGFQYF. V is TRBV27 and J is TRBJ2-4; 11 bases fit TRBD1. Germline CDR1 MNHEY, CDR2 SMNVEV (reference sequence). V gave up 2 bases and J gave up 11 bases; unmatched junction bases: 2. This CDR3 has 13 residues.

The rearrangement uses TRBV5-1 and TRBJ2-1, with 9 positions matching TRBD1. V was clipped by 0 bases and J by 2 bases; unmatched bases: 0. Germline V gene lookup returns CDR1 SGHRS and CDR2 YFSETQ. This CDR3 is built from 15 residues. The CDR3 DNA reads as TGCGCCAGCAGCTTGGGACAGGGGGCCTACAATGAGCAGTTCTTC. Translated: CASSLGQGAYNEQFF.

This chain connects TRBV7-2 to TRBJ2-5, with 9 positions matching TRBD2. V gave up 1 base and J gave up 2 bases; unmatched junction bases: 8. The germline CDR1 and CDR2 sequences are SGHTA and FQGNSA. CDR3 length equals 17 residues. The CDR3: CASSLVAGGRSQETQYF. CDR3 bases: TGTGCCAGCAGCTTAGTCGCGGGGGGGCGATCACAAGAGACCCAGTACTTC.